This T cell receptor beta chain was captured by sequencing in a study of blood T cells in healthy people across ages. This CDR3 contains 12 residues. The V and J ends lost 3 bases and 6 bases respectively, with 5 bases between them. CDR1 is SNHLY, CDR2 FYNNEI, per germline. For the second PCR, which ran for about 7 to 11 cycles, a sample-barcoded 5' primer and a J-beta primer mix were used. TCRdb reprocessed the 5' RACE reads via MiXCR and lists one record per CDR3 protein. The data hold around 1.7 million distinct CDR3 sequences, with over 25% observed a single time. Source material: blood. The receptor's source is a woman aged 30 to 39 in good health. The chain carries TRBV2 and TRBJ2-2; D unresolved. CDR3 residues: CASSERSGELFF. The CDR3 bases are TGTGCCAGCAGTGAGAGGTCCGGGGAGCTGTTTTTT.